This entry lists 22 T cell receptor beta chains sequenced from one sample in a study of T cells after yellow fever vaccination. One entry per CDR3 protein, called by TCRdb with MiXCR from the 5' RACE reads. Counted here are roughly 240,000 distinct CDR3 sequences, 6% to 8% occurring once; the ten biggest clones make up approximately 1%. Sequenced material: CD4+ T cells sorted from PBMCs, taken on the day of the yellow fever booster vaccination. These receptors originate from a man aged 25-45 years who received the YFV17D yellow fever vaccine.

This chain uses TRBV20-1 with TRBJ1-6, with D possibly matching TRBD1 (5 bases). The germline gives CDR1 DFQATT, CDR2 SNEGSKA (reference sequence). The germline V and J ends were trimmed by 0 bases and 5 bases, with 14 bases remaining between them. The CDR3 is made up of 16 amino acids. The CDR3 DNA sequence: TGCAGTGCTAGAGATGGGCAGGGTTTGCATAATTCACCCCTCCACTTT. Translation: CSARDGQGLHNSPLHF.

This clonotype showed up just a few times. The rearrangement joins TRBV5-7 to TRBJ2-7; the match to TRBD2 covers 8 bases. TRBV5-7 has ORF status, its function being uncertain. This CDR3 is built from 16 residues. Trimming cost V 7 bases and J 2 bases; bases outside gene matches: 14. The CDR3 region has the DNA TGTGCCAGCCCCAAGCTACGGGGGGGCCCAACCTACGAGCAGTACTTC. This translates into CASPKLRGGPTYEQYF.

This clonotype turned up a few times. One end of the junction is discordant with germline, which a read error may explain. The chain is built from TRBV7-9 and TRBJ1-2; D is unclear. This CDR3 contains 11 residues. CDR1 and CDR2 (germline): SEHNR, FQNEAQ (reference sequence). The CDR3 DNA sequence: TGCGCCAGTGGAATAAGGGATGGCTACACCTTC. It specifies CASGIRDGYTF.

This clonotype was seen more than once but under ten times. The chain joins TRBV19 to TRBJ2-2; either TRBD1 or TRBD2 may fit D (5 bases each). The CDR3 consists of 13 residues. CDR1 is LNHDA and CDR2 is SQIVND in the germline V gene (reference sequence). Trimming took 8 bases from V and 5 from J, leaving 12 bases between them. This CDR3 reads CASQVWGTGELFF. CDR3 nucleotide sequence: TGTGCCAGTCAAGTCTGGGGGACCGGGGAGCTGTTTTTT.

The genes are TRBV12-5 and TRBJ2-1; D unclear. The CDR3 consists of 11 residues. Trimming shortened V by 1 base and J by 8 bases, and 3 bases separated the two germline ends. Germline CDR1 is LGHNT and CDR2 is FRNRAP. The CDR3 DNA sequence: TGTGCTAGTGGTTTGGGCTATGAGCAGTTCTTC. Translated, it gives CASGLGYEQFF.

This sequence joins TRBV7-2 and TRBJ1-2; a weak D match, TRBD1 (6 bases). The CDR3 is 14 residues long. V was pared by 5 bases and J by 4 bases, with 14 bases between. Germline CDR1 and CDR2: SGHTA and FQGNSA. In DNA form, the CDR3 reads TGTGCCAGCAGCCCGCTACAGGGAGCCTATGGCTACACCTTC. This codes for CASSPLQGAYGYTF.

This clonotype was detected only a few times. This chain uses TRBV6-6 with TRBJ1-5, with 7 bases aligning to TRBD1. Germline V gives CDR1 MNHNY, CDR2 SVGAGI (reference sequence). The trim removed 0 bases at V and 5 bases at J, leaving 10 bases unmatched. The CDR3 totals 17 residues. For the CDR3, the DNA is TGTGCCAGCAGTTACTCCCACCAGGGGGGGTTGGATCAGCCCCAGCATTTT. Protein: CASSYSHQGGLDQPQHF.

Many counts were recorded for this clonotype. The rearrangement links TRBV12-3 or TRBV12-4 to TRBJ2-2, with TRBD1 identical over 10 bases. The length of the CDR3 is 15 residues. Trimming cost V 5 bases and J 7 bases; bases outside gene matches: 7. This CDR3 reads CASSPGTGAGGELFF. CDR3 coding DNA: TGTGCCAGCAGTCCCGGGACAGGGGCCGGCGGGGAGCTGTTTTTT.

This clonotype was picked up a small number of times. The chain combines TRBV11-2 with TRBJ2-7; the match to TRBD1 covers 9 bases. Germline V CDR1 and CDR2: SGHAT, FQNNGV. V trimming: 5 bases; J trimming: 5 bases; junction bases outside the gene matches: 22. The CDR3 extends over 19 amino acids. CDR3: CASSRTVMSTGGGSNEQYF. CDR3 sequence (DNA): TGTGCCAGCAGCCGGACAGTAATGAGTACAGGGGGCGGGAGTAACGAGCAGTACTTC.

The V and J genes are TRBV20-1 and TRBJ1-5; D gene ambiguous. CDR1 is DFQATT and CDR2 is SNEGSKA in the germline V gene (reference sequence). V was trimmed by 5 bases and J by 0 bases, leaving 8 bases between them. This CDR3 spans 13 amino acids. In DNA, the CDR3 is TGCAGTGCTGCGGGTTATAGCAATCAGCCCCAGCATTTT. Residues: CSAAGYSNQPQHF.

This clonotype was seen many times. An end of the junction does not agree with germline; a read error may underlie this. J is TRBJ1-2 and V is TRBV7-9; D is undetermined. Germline V gives CDR1 SEHNR, CDR2 FQNEAQ (reference sequence). CDR3 size: 15 residues. This chain's CDR3 is CASSSGWLEERVIYF. In DNA, the CDR3 is TGTGCCAGCAGCTCTGGGTGGTTGGAGGAACGGGTGATATACTTC.

This clonotype showed up just a few times. V is TRBV20-1 and J is TRBJ2-1; 7 bases fit TRBD2. The J segment lost 1 base and the V segment lost 1 base, leaving 7 bases of the junction unmatched. This CDR3 spans 16 amino acids. Germline V gene lookup returns CDR1 DFQATT and CDR2 SNEGSKA (reference sequence). CDR3 loop: CSARGPDGRSYNEQFF. CDR3 nucleotides: TGCAGTGCTAGAGGGCCTGACGGGAGGTCCTACAATGAGCAGTTCTTC.

The CDR3 here is CSASRAVNEKLFF. The CDR3 region has the DNA TGCAGTGCTAGTCGCGCGGTTAATGAAAAACTGTTTTTT. The V call is TRBV20-1, the J call TRBJ1-4, with unresolved D. This CDR3 contains 13 residues. Germline CDR1 is DFQATT and CDR2 is SNEGSKA (reference sequence). The ends were cut back, 3 bases at V and 4 bases at J, with 9 bases in the middle.

This clonotype was detected many times. V is TRBV21-1 and J is TRBJ2-7; the table's TRBD1 call for D was not verified on the DNA. TRBV21-1 is reported as a pseudogene. CDR3 length: 15 amino acids. CDR3 nucleotides: TGTGCCAGCAGCATAAGGGACAGGGGGCGAAGGGAGCAGTACTTC. Translation: CASSIRDRGRREQYF.

Comments on this clonotype: This may arise from a read error, as a much more abundant clone is one base away. This rearrangement joins TRBV7-2 to TRBJ1-5, with D possibly matching TRBD1 (6 bases). Between the trimmed V and J ends, which lost 8 bases and 2 bases, there was a span of 22 bases. CDR3 length equals 17 residues. Germline V gene data show CDR1 as SGHTA and CDR2 as FQGNSA. CDR3 loop: CASRSGETPRGNQPQHF. In DNA form, the CDR3 reads TGTGCCAGCCGCTCAGGGGAGACACCCAGGGGCAATCAGCCCCAGCATTTT.

This clonotype showed up many times. J is TRBJ2-1 and V is TRBV4-3; 11 bases agree with TRBD2. This CDR3 is built from 16 residues. Trimming took 3 bases from V and 5 from J; bases not matched to a gene: 6. The V gene's germline CDR1 is LGHNA and CDR2 YSLEER. The CDR3 DNA reads as TGCGCCAGCAGCCAGGGGCGACTAGCGGGAAACAATGAGCAGTTCTTC. Translation gives CASSQGRLAGNNEQFF.

The J gene is TRBJ1-2, the V gene TRBV10-3; TRBD1 aligns across 7 bases. V lost 2 bases to trimming and J lost 1 base; unmatched junction nucleotides: 7. CDR3 length: 16 amino acids. CDR1 is ENHRY, CDR2 SYGVKD, per germline. This chain's CDR3 is CAISEGGDSINYGYTF. Written as DNA, the CDR3 is TGTGCCATCAGTGAGGGAGGGGACAGCATTAACTATGGCTACACCTTC.

In its sample, this clonotype was seen a few times. V is TRBV29-1 and J is TRBJ2-5, with D hard to call. The CDR3 runs to 11 residues. The V gene lost 4 bases and the J gene lost 5 bases, with 8 bases spanning the gap. The germline V gene encodes CDR1 SQVTM and CDR2 ANQGSEA. The CDR3 protein is CSVVGSETQYF. CDR3 in DNA: TGCAGCGTTGTAGGTTCGGAGACCCAGTACTTC.

The CDR3 spells CASSIEVSSYNEQFF. The CDR3 nucleotides read TGTGCCAGTAGTATCGAGGTCAGCTCCTACAATGAGCAGTTCTTC. The chain is built from TRBV19 and TRBJ2-1; D remains unclear. There are 15 residues in the CDR3. CDR1 LNHDA and CDR2 SQIVND come from the germline V gene (reference sequence). V gave up 3 bases and J gave up 0 bases, with 9 bases separating them. The variable domain in full, completed from reference TRBV19 and TRBJ2-1, reads DGGITQSPKYLFRKEGQNVTLSCEQNLNHDAMYWYRQDPGQGLRLIYYSQIVNDFQKGDIAEGYSVSREKKESFPLTVTSAQKNPTAFYLCASSIEVSSYNEQFFGPGTRLTVL.

In regard to this clonotype: The junction departs from the called germline gene at one end, perhaps through a read error. V gene TRBV7-7 combines with J gene TRBJ2-5; D gene unclear. Germline CDR1 and CDR2: SSHAT and FNYEAQ (reference sequence). The CDR3 totals 15 residues. The CDR3 spells CASSLGLEAKETQYF. CDR3 sequence (DNA): TGTGCTAGCAGCTTAGGTCTTGAGGCTAAAGAGACCCAGTACTTC.

Only a few counts were recorded for this clonotype. The V and J genes are TRBV20-1 and TRBJ2-1, with D possibly TRBD2 on 6 matching bases. V was trimmed by 8 bases and J by 0 bases, leaving 14 bases between them. Germline CDR1 and CDR2: DFQATT and SNEGSKA (reference sequence). This CDR3 spans 14 amino acids. CDR3 region: CSLLGSGSYNEQFF. CDR3 sequence (DNA): TGCAGTCTACTCGGGAGCGGCTCCTACAATGAGCAGTTCTTC.

This clonotype was observed a few times. This chain links TRBV18 with TRBJ2-7; D not resolved. CDR3 size: 15 residues. Germline CDR1 is KGHSH and CDR2 is LQKENI. V lost 1 base and J lost 1, with 11 bases in between. CDR3 sequence (DNA): TGTGCCAGCTCACCACGGGCACAAGCTTCCTACGAGCAGTACTTC. This encodes CASSPRAQASYEQYF.